One and the same sample provided the 25 T cell receptor beta chains below, sequenced in a study of T cell responses to AZD1222 COVID-19 vaccine. Generated by immunoSEQ multiplex PCR, the TCRdb table keeps only in-frame clones and is missing some. The table includes some 190,000 clones, around 89% detected once. Sample: peripheral blood, taken on day 0 of AZD1222 vaccination. The receptors here all came from an adult in good health.

This clone was recorded only once. The CDR3 bases are TGTGCCAGCAGCCCACGGCTCTTAAACTATGGCTACACCTTC. Protein: CASSPRLLNYGYTF. The chain joins TRBV7-2 to TRBJ1-2; D call uncertain. Germline lookup yields CDR1 SGHTA and CDR2 FQGNSA. The CDR3 runs 14 residues. V was cut by 5 bases and J by 2 bases, with 12 bases left in between.

This clone was recorded only once. The genes are TRBV6-5 and TRBJ1-5; D might be TRBD1 (5 bases). The CDR3 runs 14 residues. CDR1 and CDR2 (germline): MNHEY, SVGAGI. The V gene lost 6 bases and the J gene lost 6 bases, with 15 bases spanning the gap. The CDR3 reads CASRPGAGFQPQHF. The CDR3, as DNA: TGTGCCAGCAGACCCGGGGCGGGATTTCAGCCCCAGCATTTT.

Remarks on this clone: A read error may produce the germline difference seen at one junction end. The chain employs TRBV11-2 and TRBJ1-6; D ambiguous. The CDR3 length is 17 residues. Germline loops: CDR1 SGHAT, CDR2 FQNNGV. The CDR3, as DNA: TGTGCCAGCAGCTTAATGGGATTGGCCCACAGTCTAATTGCCCGATCCTTT. This gives the protein CASSLMGLAHSLIARSF.

V usage is TRBV7-8 and J usage is TRBJ2-3; TRBD2 agrees at 16 bases. Germline assignment: CDR1 SGHVS and CDR2 FQNEAQ. This CDR3 has 17 residues. The trim removed 4 bases at V and 3 bases at J, leaving 4 bases unmatched. The CDR3 DNA sequence: TGTGCCAGCAGCTCGGGACTAGCGGGGGGGCTGACAGATACGCAGTATTTT. Translation gives CASSSGLAGGLTDTQYF.

Here the CDR3 reads CASRRIRDPVVKLFF. The CDR3 DNA follows: TGTGCCAGCAGGAGGATCCGGGACCCTGTTGTTAAACTGTTTTTT. This chain joins TRBV2 and TRBJ1-4; D possibly corresponds to TRBD1 (5 bases). V was pared by 6 bases and J by 11 bases, with 22 bases between. CDR3 size: 15 residues. The V gene's germline CDR1 is SNHLY and CDR2 FYNNEI.

This chain links TRBV3-1 (or the pseudogene TRBV3-2) with TRBJ1-1; D unclear. Trimming stripped 1 base from V and 1 base from J, with 13 bases between. Germline V lookup: CDR1 LGHDT, CDR2 YNNKEL (reference sequence). This CDR3 has 16 residues. CDR3 DNA sequence: TGTGCCAGCAGCCAAGTTTTACTCCGGTCGAACACTGAAGCTTTCTTT. It codes for CASSQVLLRSNTEAFF.

The chain joins TRBV9 to TRBJ2-7, with D perhaps assigned TRBD1 or TRBD2 (6 bases each). The CDR3 spans 14 residues. V was cut by 0 bases and J by 2 bases, with 9 bases left in between. Germline CDR1 and CDR2: SGDLS and YYNGEE. CDR3 DNA sequence: TGTGCCAGCAGCGTAGGGGGGGACACCTACGAGCAGTACTTC. Protein product: CASSVGGDTYEQYF.

The CDR3 loop reads CASSLPPNGGAGSPLHF. DNA for the CDR3: TGTGCCAGCAGCCTCCCCCCGAATGGGGGCGCGGGTTCACCCCTCCACTTT. The V call is TRBV3-1 (or the pseudogene TRBV3-2), the J call TRBJ1-6; tentative D call: TRBD1 (6 bases). V was cut by 4 bases and J by 9 bases, with 22 bases left in between. This CDR3 spans 17 amino acids. CDR1 and CDR2 from the germline V gene are LGHDT and YNNKEL (reference sequence).

The chain employs TRBV29-1 and TRBJ2-6, with D possibly being TRBD1 or TRBD2 (5 bases each). The CDR3 is made up of 16 amino acids. Germline CDR1 and CDR2: SQVTM and ANQGSEA. The V and J ends lost 2 bases and 0 bases respectively, with 11 bases between them. The CDR3 DNA reads as TGCAGCGTTGAAACGGGACGGCACTCTGGGGCCAACGTCCTGACTTTC. Translated: CSVETGRHSGANVLTF.

The chain recombines TRBV7-9 with TRBJ2-7; TRBD2 matches 11 bases. Germline CDR1 SEHNR, CDR2 FQNEAQ (reference sequence). The CDR3 extends over 17 amino acids. V trimming: 4 bases; J trimming: 4 bases; junction bases outside the gene matches: 12. The DNA of the CDR3 is TGTGCCAGCAGCTCACGAATGCTAGCGGGGGGCCATTACGAGCAGTACTTC. This encodes CASSSRMLAGGHYEQYF.

The gene calls are TRBV7-8 and TRBJ2-4, with D perhaps TRBD1 (5 bases). Germline V gives CDR1 SGHVS, CDR2 FQNEAQ. There are 17 residues in the CDR3. Trimming stripped 1 base from V and 0 bases from J, with 13 bases between. This CDR3 is CASSLVLQGLAKNIQYF. In DNA, the CDR3 is TGTGCCAGCAGCTTAGTTCTCCAGGGTCTAGCCAAAAACATTCAGTACTTC.

The chain joins TRBV10-2 to TRBJ1-2; 8 positions match TRBD1. Unmatched junction bases numbered 17, after V lost 7 bases and J lost 7 bases. This CDR3 spans 16 amino acids. In germline, CDR1 is WSHSY, CDR2 SAAADI. The CDR3 loop reads CASTHTGQGRIAGYTF. The CDR3 bases are TGCGCCAGCACTCATACTGGACAGGGAAGAATCGCTGGCTACACCTTC.

The J gene is TRBJ2-2, the V gene TRBV7-3, with D unclear. Trimming cost V 6 bases and J 1 base, with 9 bases left between them. There are 14 residues in the CDR3. The germline V gene has CDR1 SGHTA and CDR2 FQGTGA. CDR3 DNA sequence: TGTGCCAGCAGTGCCGGTCGGAACACCGGGGAGCTGTTTTTT. It yields the protein CASSAGRNTGELFF. The complete variable domain, with remaining parts taken from reference TRBV7-3 and TRBJ2-2, reads GAGVSQTPSNKVTEKGKYVELRCDPISGHTALYWYRQSLGQGPEFLIYFQGTGAADDSGLPNDRFFAVRPEGSVSTLKIQRTERGDSAVYLCASSAGRNTGELFFGEGSRLTVL.

CDR3 sequence reads: CASSQDRDYEQYF. The CDR3 DNA is TGCGCCAGCAGCCAAGATCGAGACTACGAGCAGTACTTC. V is TRBV4-3 and J is TRBJ2-7, with D hard to call. Germline V gene data show CDR1 as LGHNA and CDR2 as YSLEER. The CDR3 runs 13 residues. V was trimmed by 0 bases and J by 3 bases, leaving 6 bases between them.

The chain carries TRBV19 and TRBJ2-1; perhaps TRBD2 as D (6 bases). The CDR3 runs to 14 residues. CDR1 LNHDA and CDR2 SQIVND come from the germline V gene (reference sequence). The V end lost 7 bases, the J end lost 3 bases, and 13 bases lay between the germline ends. The CDR3 region is CASKYTEGYNEQFF. The CDR3 coding sequence is TGTGCCAGTAAGTACACGGAGGGCTACAATGAGCAGTTCTTC.

The chain uses TRBV4-2 and TRBJ1-1; a weak D match, TRBD1 (5 bases). V gave up 3 bases and J gave up 2 bases, with 10 bases separating them. The CDR3 extends over 14 amino acids. CDR1 is LGHNA, CDR2 YNFKEQ, per germline. CDR3 DNA: TGTGCCAGCAGCCACCAACAGGAAAACACTGAAGCTTTCTTT. This translates into CASSHQQENTEAFF.

The gene calls are TRBV6-1 and TRBJ1-2, with D unclear. V lost 2 bases, J lost 7 bases, and 11 bases lay in between. Germline values: CDR1 MNHNS, CDR2 SASEGT. The length of the CDR3 is 13 residues. CDR3 in DNA: TGTGCCAGCAGTGAATCTCTAAGGGTTGGCTACACCTTC. Amino acid sequence: CASSESLRVGYTF.

V gene TRBV4-2 combines with J gene TRBJ2-5, with D possibly being TRBD1 (7 bases). Germline lookup yields CDR1 LGHNA and CDR2 YNFKEQ. Trimming removed 1 base from V and 2 bases from J, with 11 bases in between. This CDR3 region has 15 residues. CDR3 protein: CASSQAAGQQETQYF. The CDR3 DNA is TGTGCCAGCAGCCAAGCCGCGGGACAGCAAGAGACCCAGTACTTC.

The chain uses TRBV28 and TRBJ2-6; no clear D. The V gene's germline CDR1 is MDHEN and CDR2 SYDVKM. The V end lost 7 bases, the J end lost 2 bases, and 3 bases lay between the germline ends. The CDR3 extends over 12 amino acids. CDR3 sequence: CASTPGANVLTF. In nucleotides, the CDR3 is TGTGCCAGCACACCTGGGGCCAACGTCCTGACTTTC.

This sequence joins TRBV9 and TRBJ1-4, with 7 bases fitting TRBD1. The J segment lost 8 bases and the V segment lost 0 bases, leaving 7 bases of the junction unmatched. There are 15 residues in the CDR3. Per germline, CDR1 SGDLS and CDR2 YYNGEE. The CDR3 region is CASSVAQGEGEKLFF. The CDR3 nucleotides are TGTGCCAGCAGCGTAGCGCAGGGGGAAGGAGAAAAACTGTTTTTT.

The chain recombines TRBV4-3 with TRBJ2-7; 10 bases are shared with TRBD1. The CDR3 has 16 amino acids. With V trimmed by 3 bases and J by 7 bases, 12 bases remained unmatched. The germline V gene has CDR1 LGHNA and CDR2 YSLEER. CDR3 region: CASSQETGGPPREQYF. DNA for the CDR3: TGCGCCAGCAGCCAGGAGACAGGGGGCCCCCCGAGGGAGCAGTACTTC.

This chain connects TRBV7-9 to TRBJ1-2, with TRBD1 identical over 9 bases. This CDR3 comprises 15 residues. CDR1 is SEHNR and CDR2 is FQNEAQ in the germline V gene (reference sequence). Losses at the gene ends were 1 base for V and 5 bases for J; bases not matched to a gene: 5. CDR3 sequence reads: CASSLVGTGHYGYTF. CDR3 DNA: TGTGCCAGCAGCTTAGTAGGGACAGGGCATTATGGCTACACCTTC.

This clone was counted a single time. The V and J genes are TRBV7-9 and TRBJ2-1, with D perhaps being TRBD1 or TRBD2 (5 bases each). This CDR3 is 13 amino acids long. Germline-derived CDR1 and CDR2 are SEHNR and FQNEAQ (reference sequence). The ends were cut back, 1 base at V and 9 bases at J, with 10 bases in the middle. Written as DNA, the CDR3 is TGTGCCAGCAGCTTAGTTGGGGGAATTGAGCAGTTCTTC. This sequence encodes CASSLVGGIEQFF.

The CDR3 DNA sequence: TGTGCCAGCAGCCCAGACAGTGCAACTAATGAAAAACTGTTTTTT. Its protein is CASSPDSATNEKLFF. V and J are TRBV7-9 and TRBJ1-4; perhaps TRBD1 as D (5 bases). This CDR3 region has 15 residues. Trimming removed 5 bases from V and 0 bases from J, with 10 bases in between. Germline loops: CDR1 SEHNR, CDR2 FQNEAQ (reference sequence).

V and J are TRBV3-1 (or the pseudogene TRBV3-2) and TRBJ1-5; no firm D call. Trimming left V 4 bases short and J 1 base short, with 11 bases between. There are 15 residues in the CDR3. Germline V gives CDR1 LGHDT, CDR2 YNNKEL (reference sequence). The CDR3 sequence: CASSPGLRSNQPQHF. For the CDR3, the DNA is TGTGCCAGCAGCCCCGGGCTTCGGAGCAATCAGCCCCAGCATTTT.